The source of this T cell receptor beta chain is a study of blood T cell repertoires in COVID-19. Study summary: From T cells, B-cell-depleted T cells, or PBMCs came the material, which was cDNA or gDNA.

In regard to this clone: One junction end does not reproduce the germline sequence, and a read error may be involved.

In germline, CDR1 is SGHRS, CDR2 YFSETQ. The CDR3 has 11 residues. Clones were read by immunoSEQ multiplex PCR, and TCRdb kept only the in-frame ones, dropping some. The sample lists a few hundred thousand clones, 70% to 90% seen once, with roughly 6.7% in the top ten. Clinical history reported by participants formed the basis on which cohorts were assigned. The sequencing sample was made of PBMCs or T cells enriched from blood (not recorded which). The chain recombines TRBV5-1 with TRBJ1-1; tentatively, D is TRBD1 (5 bases). This sequence was found in a woman between 45 and 65 years old who had been exposed to COVID-19. This CDR3 reads CASAGNAEAFF. The CDR3 DNA sequence: TGCGCCAGCGCAGGGAACGCTGAAGCTTTCTTT.